These T cell receptor beta chains were read from a single sample in a study of regulatory T cells in long-lasting Graves disease. MiXCR, applied by TCRdb to the multiplex PCR reads, yields one record per CDR3 protein. Here the sample spans about 210,000 distinct CDR3 sequences, approximately 18% being singletons. The same data also went into a second study, on T cells in Graves' hyperthyroidism and ophthalmopathy.

The sequencing used peripheral blood mononuclear cells (PBMCs), collected at new diagnosis, from a patient treated with antithyroid drugs. These receptors all stem from a woman younger than 45 with Graves disease. CDR3s include the opening cysteine and the closing phenylalanine or tryptophan. A D gene is named only where the DNA matches it firmly. Only part of the rows carry a size: once, few, many, or a class if the clone is expanded.

D | size | J | V | DNA | CDR3
- | many | TRBJ1-1 | TRBV11-2 | TGTGCCAGCAGCTTAGTCGGAGAATTTAACACTGAAGCTTTCTTT | CASSLVGEFNTEAFF
TRBD1 | many | TRBJ2-5 | TRBV28 | TGTGCCAGCAGTGTCGGGACAGGGAGGAAGGAGACCCAGTACTTC | CASSVGTGRKETQYF
TRBD2 | many | TRBJ2-2 | TRBV29-1 | TGCAGCGTTAGAGCGGGAGTGCGCACCGGGGAGCTGTTTTTT | CSVRAGVRTGELFF
TRBD1 | once | TRBJ1-1 | TRBV7-9 | TGTGCCAGCAGCTTAGTCGGCGGGACAGAGGATTTCTTT | CASSLVGGTEDFF
TRBD1 | many | TRBJ1-1 | TRBV18 | TGTGCCAGCTCACCAACGGGACAGGGGGCCTCCGAAGCTTTCTTT | CASSPTGQGASEAFF
TRBD2 | - | TRBJ2-1 | TRBV4-2 | TGTGCCAGCAGCCAAGAAACTAGCGGTTCCTACAATGAGCAGTTCTTC | CASSQETSGSYNEQFF
TRBD1 | - | TRBJ2-2 | TRBV18 | TGTGCCAGCTCACCCCCCCCGGGACAGGGGGCGGCGGTCACCGGGGAGCTGTTTTTT | CASSPPPGQGAAVTGELFF
- | many | TRBJ1-5 | TRBV27 | TGTGCCAGCAGTCCGAACCCACAGGCTCAGCCCCAGCATTTT | CASSPNPQAQPQHF
- | many | TRBJ2-7 | TRBV30 | TGTGCCTGGAGGCATGGAGTAGGGGGGTTTAACGACGAGCAGTACTTC | CAWRHGVGGFNDEQYF
TRBD2 | many | TRBJ2-7 | TRBV10-3 | TGTGCACATCGGGAGGATGATTCATTGGTGCAGTACTTC | CAHREDDSLVQYF
- | many | TRBJ1-2 | TRBV5-5 | TGTGCCAGCAGCTCCGGGAGGTGGGGCTATGGCTACACCTTC | CASSSGRWGYGYTF
TRBD1 | - | TRBJ2-1 | TRBV12-3/TRBV12-4 | TGTGCCAGCAGTTTAGGACAGGGGGCCGTCAATGAGCAGTTCTTC | CASSLGQGAVNEQFF
- | many | TRBJ2-5 | TRBV18 | TGTGCCAGCTCACCCTATGTAAAGGAAGAGACCCAGTACTTC | CASSPYVKEETQYF
- | many | TRBJ1-5 | TRBV20-1 | TGCAGTGCTAGAGACACGGGAGGGAATCAGCCCCAGCATTTT | CSARDTGGNQPQHF
- | many | TRBJ2-7 | TRBV6-1 | TGTGCCAGCAGTGAAGTACATGCGGGGTCCTACGAGCAGTACTTC | CASSEVHAGSYEQYF
- | many | TRBJ1-1 | TRBV28 | TGTGCCAGCAGTCGTACAGATGAAATTGACACTGAAGCTTTCTTT | CASSRTDEIDTEAFF
- | many | TRBJ2-7 | TRBV7-9 | TGTGCCAGCAGCCAGGCTACCTACGAGCAGTACTTC | CASSQATYEQYF
TRBD2 | many | TRBJ2-3 | TRBV7-9 | TGTGCCAGCAGCGTTGGGACTAGCGGGGGCACAGATACGCAGTATTTT | CASSVGTSGGTDTQYF
- | many | TRBJ2-1 | TRBV11-2 | TGTGCCAGCAGCTTATCCGGGGGCTCCTACAATGAGCAGTTCTTC | CASSLSGGSYNEQFF
TRBD2 | - | TRBJ2-2 | TRBV15 | TGTGCCACCAGCGCCCGACTAGCGACGAACACCGGGGAGCTGTTTTTT | CATSARLATNTGELFF
TRBD2 | few | TRBJ2-1 | TRBV6-1 | TGTGCCAGCAAACCCCTAGCGGGTTCCTACAATGAGCGGTTCTTC | CASKPLAGSYNERFF
- | many | TRBJ2-7 | TRBV20-1 | TGCAGTGCTAGAGATTCGAGGGCCCCCCTCTACGAGCAGTACTTC | CSARDSRAPLYEQYF
TRBD2 | - | TRBJ2-3 | TRBV18 | TGTGCCAGCTCACCAGGGGAGGGTAGCACAGATACGCAGTATTTT | CASSPGEGSTDTQYF
TRBD1 | - | TRBJ1-1 | TRBV28 | TGTGCCAGCAGTTTTCCCGGACAGGGGCGAGGTCGGACTGAAGCTTTCTTT | CASSFPGQGRGRTEAFF
TRBD2 | many | TRBJ2-7 | TRBV28 | TGTGCCAGCAGCACAGGAGCCCAGCGGGAGTACTTCGAGCAGTACTTC | CASSTGAQREYFEQYF
- | many | TRBJ2-7 | TRBV30 | TGTGCCTGGAGTGTTTCCGGGGGCAGTTACGAGCAGTACTTC | CAWSVSGGSYEQYF
TRBD1 | - | TRBJ1-1 | TRBV2 | TGTGCCAGCAGGGGTCCGGGACAGCTGAACACTGAGGCTTTCTTT | CASRGPGQLNTEAFF
TRBD1 | many | TRBJ1-5 | TRBV2 | TGTGCCAGCAGTGGGGGACAGGGGGCCGTTCTAAGCAATCAGCCCCAGCATTTT | CASSGGQGAVLSNQPQHF
- | many | TRBJ2-1 | TRBV5-1 | TGCGCCAGCAGCTTGGAACAGTCATCCCACAATGAGCAGTTCTTC | CASSLEQSSHNEQFF
- | many | TRBJ2-3 | TRBV6-2/TRBV6-3 | TGTGCCAGCACCCCGGGAGCCACGGGGACGCAGTATTTT | CASTPGATGTQYF
- | many | TRBJ2-1 | TRBV28 | TGTGCCAGCAGCCGCACAGGTACCGGTAATGAGCAGTTCTTC | CASSRTGTGNEQFF
TRBD2 | many | TRBJ2-1 | TRBV9 | TGTGCCAGCAGCGTGAACCCGGGACTAGCGCTCAGCGAGCAGTTCTTC | CASSVNPGLALSEQFF
TRBD2 | many | TRBJ2-1 | TRBV27 | TGTGCCAGCAGTTTATCCAGGGCGGGGGGCAGCTACAATGAGCAGTTCTTC | CASSLSRAGGSYNEQFF
- | many | TRBJ1-2 | TRBV20-1 | TGCAGTGCCCCAATCGGGGACTATGGCTACACCTTC | CSAPIGDYGYTF
TRBD1 | - | TRBJ2-7 | TRBV18 | TGTGCCAGCTCACGGCCGGGACAGGGGAGCGAGCAGTACTTC | CASSRPGQGSEQYF
TRBD2 | many | TRBJ2-1 | TRBV28 | TGTGCCAGCAGGGGGACTAGCGGGGGGTCCTACAATGAGCAGTTCTTC | CASRGTSGGSYNEQFF
- | many | TRBJ2-4 | TRBV15 | TGTGCCACCAGCAGAGATGGGACACTAGCCAAAAACATTCAGTACTTC | CATSRDGTLAKNIQYF
TRBD1 | many | TRBJ2-7 | TRBV18 | TGTGCCAGCTCACCCAGGACAGGCCTAACCTACGAGCAGTACTTC | CASSPRTGLTYEQYF
- | many | TRBJ1-1 | TRBV20-1 | TGCAGTGCTAGGGGAGGAAGGTCCGGCACTGAAGCTTTCTTT | CSARGGRSGTEAFF
TRBD1 | many | TRBJ2-1 | TRBV6-5 | TGTGCCAGCAGTTACTCGAATCCAGGGGGTACCTACAATGAGCAGTTCTTC | CASSYSNPGGTYNEQFF
TRBD2 | many | TRBJ2-7 | TRBV19 | TGTGCCAGTAGTTCCAGGACTAGCGGGGCCTACGAGCAGTACTTC | CASSSRTSGAYEQYF
- | many | TRBJ2-7 | TRBV7-2 | TGTGCCAGCAGCTCCGACTCCCTATTCGGCGAGCAGTACTTC | CASSSDSLFGEQYF
TRBD2 | many | TRBJ2-1 | TRBV30 | TGTGCCTGGAGCCGGGGACTAGGGGCGGGGAATGAGCAGTTCTTC | CAWSRGLGAGNEQFF
- | many | TRBJ2-7 | TRBV15 | TGTGCCACCAGCTTGGGAAGGGTATTGGAGCAGTACTTC | CATSLGRVLEQYF
- | many | TRBJ1-5 | TRBV28 | TGTGCCAGCAGTCTCTTCGGGGGGAATCAGCCCCAGCATTTT | CASSLFGGNQPQHF
TRBD2 | many | TRBJ2-1 | TRBV20-1 | TGCAGTGCTAGAGATCGATCCGCGGGAGCCGGGATTCTATACAATGAGCAGTTCTTC | CSARDRSAGAGILYNEQFF
- | many | TRBJ1-1 | TRBV12-3/TRBV12-4 | TGTGCCAGCAGCTCAACAGGGAACACTGAAGCTTTCTTT | CASSSTGNTEAFF
TRBD2 | many | TRBJ2-3 | TRBV7-9 | TGTGCCAGCAGCTCCACTAGCGGGACGACAGATACGCAGTATTTT | CASSSTSGTTDTQYF
TRBD1 | many | TRBJ2-7 | TRBV30 | TGTGCCTGGGGGACAGAGTACGAGCAGTACTTC | CAWGTEYEQYF
TRBD2 | many | TRBJ2-1 | TRBV2 | TGTGCCAGCGGGTCCCTACAACATAGCGGGAGGGTGGTCTACAATGAGCAGTTCTTC | CASGSLQHSGRVVYNEQFF
- | - | TRBJ1-1 | TRBV5-1 | TGCGCCAGCAGCTCCGAGCTGAACACTGAAGCTTTCTTT | CASSSELNTEAFF
- | many | TRBJ2-1 | TRBV10-1 | TGCGCCAGCAGTGAGTCGCTGGGCTCCAAGGGGAATGAGCAGTTCTTC | CASSESLGSKGNEQFF
- | many | TRBJ2-5 | TRBV20-1 | TGCAGTGCTAAGTCTAGCTGGCAAGAGACCCAGTACTTC | CSAKSSWQETQYF
TRBD1 | - | TRBJ2-7 | TRBV6-1 | TGTGCCAGCAGTAGACAGGGGACCCTTTTCTACGAGCAGTACTTC | CASSRQGTLFYEQYF
TRBD2 | many | TRBJ2-1 | TRBV7-2 | TGTGCCAGCAGCTTAGGAACTAGCGGGCGGAATGAGCAGTTCTTC | CASSLGTSGRNEQFF
TRBD2 | many | TRBJ2-7 | TRBV3-1 | TGTGCCAGCAGCCGAGCGGGACCCTCCTACGAGCAGTACTTC | CASSRAGPSYEQYF